This TCR beta chain was documented in a study of blood T cells in healthy people across ages. It was with a sample-barcoded 5' primer and a J-beta primer mix that a second PCR of roughly 7 to 12 cycles was run. MiXCR, run by TCRdb on the 5' RACE reads, gives a single entry per CDR3 protein. Found here are hundreds of thousands of distinct CDR3 sequences, 45% to 70% of them singletons; the top ten hold approximately 24%. Germline lookup yields CDR1 ENHRY and CDR2 SYGVKD. The V and J ends lost 8 bases and 5 bases, in that order; junction bases with no gene match: 2. CDR3 length: 12 amino acids. Concerning this clonotype itself: What it binds is not known.

Study-wide results and caveats: Significant beta diversity loss was already apparent by age about 39, declining roughly linearly. Naive T cell percentage showed a strong correlation with the diversity of TCR beta.

Healthy Caucasian individuals from Russia aged roughly 6 to 95 served as donors. The V call is TRBV10-3, the J call TRBJ2-7; 11 bases line up with TRBD1. This sequence was found in a man between 40 and 49 years old in good health. Input material: blood. CDR3 residues: CAIRTGGNEQYF. CDR3 DNA: TGTGCCATCCGGACAGGGGGCAACGAGCAGTACTTC.